This T cell receptor (beta chain) was profiled in a study of shared clonotypes between healthy human individuals. Notes on the study in general: Some naive CD4 clonotypes, around 5%, turned up in common across a few donors. Relative to their counterparts shared across all four donors, non-shared clonotypes exhibited diminished generation probabilities.

Deep was the level used in running the assay. Produced via immunoSEQ multiplex PCR; TCRdb's table is partial and in-frame only. Counted here are about 1 million clones, about 74% occurring once; the ten biggest clones make up about 1.5%. This CDR3 has 17 amino acids. The germline CDR1 and CDR2 sequences are MNHNS and SASEGT. V shed 0 bases and J shed 1 base, with 13 bases lying between them. Partitioning of CD4+ cells yielded a CD45RA+ naive subset and a CD45RA-negative memory subset. This clone was seen repeatedly, ten times or more. What it recognizes is unknown. This chain links TRBV6-1 with TRBJ1-3, with a tentative D call TRBD1 (5 bases). Sequenced input: memory CD4+ T cells sorted from blood. Subset indicated: CD45RA-negative fraction. The receptor comes from a man between 18 and 29 years old in good health. DNA for the CDR3: TGTGCCAGCAGTGAAGCAAAAGGGGATATATCTGGAAACACCATATATTTT. Translation: CASSEAKGDISGNTIYF.